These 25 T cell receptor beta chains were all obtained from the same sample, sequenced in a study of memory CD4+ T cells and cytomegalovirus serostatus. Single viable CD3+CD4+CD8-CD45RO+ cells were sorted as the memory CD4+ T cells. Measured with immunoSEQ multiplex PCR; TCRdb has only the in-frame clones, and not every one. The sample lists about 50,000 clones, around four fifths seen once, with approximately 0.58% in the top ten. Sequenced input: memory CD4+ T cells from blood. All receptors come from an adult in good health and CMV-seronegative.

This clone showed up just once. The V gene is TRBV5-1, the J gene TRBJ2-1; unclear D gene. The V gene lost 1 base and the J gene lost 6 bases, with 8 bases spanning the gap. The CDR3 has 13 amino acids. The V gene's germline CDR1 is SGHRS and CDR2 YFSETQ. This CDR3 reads CASSLSALNEQFF. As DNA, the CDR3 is TGCGCCAGCAGCTTGTCTGCGCTCAATGAGCAGTTCTTC.

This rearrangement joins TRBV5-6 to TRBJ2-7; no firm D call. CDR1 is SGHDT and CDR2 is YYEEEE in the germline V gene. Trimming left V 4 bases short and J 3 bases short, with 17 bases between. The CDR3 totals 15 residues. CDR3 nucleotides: TGTGCCAGCAGCCCTTGGGTTAGAACCTACTACGAGCAGTACTTC. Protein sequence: CASSPWVRTYYEQYF. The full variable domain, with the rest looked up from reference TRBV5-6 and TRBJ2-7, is DAGVTQSPTHLIKTRGQQVTLRCSPKSGHDTVSWYQQALGQGPQFIFQYYEEEERQRGNFPDRFSGHQFPNYSSELNVNALLLGDSALYLCASSPWVRTYYEQYFGPGTRLTVT.

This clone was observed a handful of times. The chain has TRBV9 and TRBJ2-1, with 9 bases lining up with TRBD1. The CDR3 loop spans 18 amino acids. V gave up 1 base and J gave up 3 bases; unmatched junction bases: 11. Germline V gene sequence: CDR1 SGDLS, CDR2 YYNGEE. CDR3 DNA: TGTGCCAGCAGCGTACGCTTCGGCGGGACAGGGAACTACAATGAGCAGTTCTTC. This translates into CASSVRFGGTGNYNEQFF.

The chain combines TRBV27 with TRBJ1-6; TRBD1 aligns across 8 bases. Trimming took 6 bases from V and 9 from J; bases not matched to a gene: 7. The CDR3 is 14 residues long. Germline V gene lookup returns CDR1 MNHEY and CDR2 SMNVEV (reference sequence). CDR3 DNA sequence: TGTGCCAGCAGAAGAGCGCAGGGGGCTTCACCCCTCCACTTT. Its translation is CASRRAQGASPLHF.

Here the CDR3 reads CASSTGGADTQYF. In DNA, the CDR3 is TGTGCCAGCAGCACAGGAGGAGCAGATACGCAGTATTTT. The chain recombines TRBV11-3 with TRBJ2-3; possibly TRBD1 or TRBD2 for D (5 bases each). This CDR3 is 13 amino acids long. The germline CDR1 and CDR2 sequences are SGHNT and YENEEA. V gave up 5 bases and J gave up 4 bases, with 10 bases separating them.

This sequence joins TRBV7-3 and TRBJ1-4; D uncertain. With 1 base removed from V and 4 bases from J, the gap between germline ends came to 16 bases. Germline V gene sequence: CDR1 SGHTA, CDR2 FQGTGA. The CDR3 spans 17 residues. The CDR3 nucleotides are TGTGCCAGCAGCTTAATGCAGGAATTAGAAAGTAATGAAAAACTGTTTTTT. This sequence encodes CASSLMQELESNEKLFF.

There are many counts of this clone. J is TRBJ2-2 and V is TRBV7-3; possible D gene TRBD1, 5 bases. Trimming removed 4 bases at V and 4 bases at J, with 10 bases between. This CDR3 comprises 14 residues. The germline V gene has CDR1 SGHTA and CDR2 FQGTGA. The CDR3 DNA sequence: TGTGCCAGCAGCTGGACACTAACCACCGGGGAGCTGTTTTTT. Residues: CASSWTLTTGELFF.

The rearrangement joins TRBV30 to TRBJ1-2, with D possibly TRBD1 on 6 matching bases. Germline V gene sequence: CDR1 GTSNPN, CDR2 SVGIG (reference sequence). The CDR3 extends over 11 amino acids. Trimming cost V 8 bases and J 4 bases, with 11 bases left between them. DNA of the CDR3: TGTGCCGGCTCGACAGGCTATGGCTACACCTTC. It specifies CAGSTGYGYTF.

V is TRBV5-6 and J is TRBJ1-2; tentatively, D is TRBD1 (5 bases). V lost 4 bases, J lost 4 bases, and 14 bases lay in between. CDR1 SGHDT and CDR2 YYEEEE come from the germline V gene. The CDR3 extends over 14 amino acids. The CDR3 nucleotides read TGTGCCAGCAGCCTATACGGGGCCCTCTATGGCTACACCTTC. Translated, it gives CASSLYGALYGYTF.

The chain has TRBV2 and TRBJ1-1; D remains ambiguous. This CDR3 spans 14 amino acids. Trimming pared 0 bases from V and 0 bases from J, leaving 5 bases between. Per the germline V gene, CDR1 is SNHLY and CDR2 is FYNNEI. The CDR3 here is CASSEAPVNTEAFF. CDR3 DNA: TGTGCCAGCAGTGAAGCGCCGGTGAACACTGAAGCTTTCTTT.

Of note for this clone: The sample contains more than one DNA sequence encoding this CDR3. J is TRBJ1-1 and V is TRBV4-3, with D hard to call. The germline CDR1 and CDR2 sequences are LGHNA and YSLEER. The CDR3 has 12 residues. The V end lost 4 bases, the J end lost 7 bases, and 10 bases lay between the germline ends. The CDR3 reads CASSRARGEAFF. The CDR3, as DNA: TGCGCCAGCAGCCGCGCCAGAGGTGAAGCTTTCTTT.

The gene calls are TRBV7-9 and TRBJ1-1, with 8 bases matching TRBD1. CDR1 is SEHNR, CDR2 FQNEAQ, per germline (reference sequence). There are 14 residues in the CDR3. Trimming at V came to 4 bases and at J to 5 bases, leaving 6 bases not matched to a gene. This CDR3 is CASSYTGGETEAFF. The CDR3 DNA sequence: TGTGCCAGCAGCTATACAGGGGGGGAAACTGAAGCTTTCTTT.

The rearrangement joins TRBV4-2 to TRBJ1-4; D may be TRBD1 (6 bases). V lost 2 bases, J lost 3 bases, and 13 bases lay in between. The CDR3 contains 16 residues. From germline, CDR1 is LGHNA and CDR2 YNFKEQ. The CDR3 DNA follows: TGTGCCAGCAGCCAAAACACAGGGTCGGCTAATGAAAAACTGTTTTTT. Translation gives CASSQNTGSANEKLFF.

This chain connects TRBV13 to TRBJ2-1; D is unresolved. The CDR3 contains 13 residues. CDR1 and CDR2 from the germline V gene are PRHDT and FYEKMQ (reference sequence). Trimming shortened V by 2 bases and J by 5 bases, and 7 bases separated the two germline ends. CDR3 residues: CASSLRINNEQFF. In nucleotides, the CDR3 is TGTGCCAGCAGCTTACGTATAAACAATGAGCAGTTCTTC.

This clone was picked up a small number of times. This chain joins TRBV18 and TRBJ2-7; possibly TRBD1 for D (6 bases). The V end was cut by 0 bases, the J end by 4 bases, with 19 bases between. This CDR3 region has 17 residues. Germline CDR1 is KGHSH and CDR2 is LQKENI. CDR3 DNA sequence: TGTGCCAGCTCACCACCCCGGACAGCTCAAGGGGGATACGAGCAGTACTTC. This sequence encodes CASSPPRTAQGGYEQYF.

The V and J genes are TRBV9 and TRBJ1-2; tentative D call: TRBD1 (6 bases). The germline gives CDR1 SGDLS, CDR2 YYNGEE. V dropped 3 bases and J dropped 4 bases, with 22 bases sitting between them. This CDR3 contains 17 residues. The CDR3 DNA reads TGTGCCAGCAGCGCATGGACAGCAATCGACAGGCTCTATGGCTACACCTTC. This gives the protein CASSAWTAIDRLYGYTF.

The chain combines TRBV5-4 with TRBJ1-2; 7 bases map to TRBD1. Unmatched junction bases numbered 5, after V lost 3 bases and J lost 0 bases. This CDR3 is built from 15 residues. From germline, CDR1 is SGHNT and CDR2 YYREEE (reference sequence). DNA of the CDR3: TGTGCCAGCAGCTGGGGGGGACAGTCTAACTATGGCTACACCTTC. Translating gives CASSWGGQSNYGYTF.

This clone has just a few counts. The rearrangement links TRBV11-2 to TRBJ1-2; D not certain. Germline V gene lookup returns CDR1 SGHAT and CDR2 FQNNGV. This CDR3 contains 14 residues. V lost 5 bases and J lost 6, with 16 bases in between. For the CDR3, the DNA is TGTGCCAGCAGCAGAACGGGAGCAATGGATGGCTACACCTTC. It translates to CASSRTGAMDGYTF.

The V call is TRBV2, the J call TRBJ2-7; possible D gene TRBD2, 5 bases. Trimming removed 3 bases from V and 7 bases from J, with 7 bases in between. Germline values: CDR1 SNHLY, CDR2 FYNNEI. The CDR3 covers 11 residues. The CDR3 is CASSDGEEQYF. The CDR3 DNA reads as TGTGCCAGCAGTGACGGGGAGGAGCAGTACTTC.

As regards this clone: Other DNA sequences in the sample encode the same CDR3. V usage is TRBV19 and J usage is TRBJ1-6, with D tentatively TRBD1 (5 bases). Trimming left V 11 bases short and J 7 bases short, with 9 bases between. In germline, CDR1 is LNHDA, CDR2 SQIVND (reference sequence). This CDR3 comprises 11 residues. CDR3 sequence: CASSGNSPLHF. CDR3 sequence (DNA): TGTGCCTCCTCAGGGAATTCACCCCTCCACTTT.

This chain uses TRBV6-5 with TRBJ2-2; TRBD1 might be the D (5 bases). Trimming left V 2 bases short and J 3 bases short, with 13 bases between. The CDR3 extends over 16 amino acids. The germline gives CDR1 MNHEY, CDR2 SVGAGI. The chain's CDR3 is CASSYGQGSYTGELFF. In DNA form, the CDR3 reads TGTGCCAGCAGTTACGGTCAGGGTTCGTACACCGGGGAGCTGTTTTTT.

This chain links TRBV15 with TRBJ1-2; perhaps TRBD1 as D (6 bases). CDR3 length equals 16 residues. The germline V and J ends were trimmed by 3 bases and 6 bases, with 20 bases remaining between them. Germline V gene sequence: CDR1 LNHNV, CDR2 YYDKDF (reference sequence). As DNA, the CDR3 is TGTGCCACCAGCAGCCCGAACAGGGCCGCCCCAGATGGCTACACCTTC. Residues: CATSSPNRAAPDGYTF.

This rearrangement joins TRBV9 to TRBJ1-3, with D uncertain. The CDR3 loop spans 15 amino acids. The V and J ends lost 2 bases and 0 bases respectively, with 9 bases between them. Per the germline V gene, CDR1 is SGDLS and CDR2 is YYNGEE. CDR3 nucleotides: TGTGCCAGCAGCGTCCGGGAGGACTCTGGAAACACCATATATTTT. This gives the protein CASSVREDSGNTIYF.

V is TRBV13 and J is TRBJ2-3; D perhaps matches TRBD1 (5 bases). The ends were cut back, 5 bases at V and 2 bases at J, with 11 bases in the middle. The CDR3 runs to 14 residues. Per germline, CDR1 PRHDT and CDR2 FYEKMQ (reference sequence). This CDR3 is CASSPPGFTDTQYF. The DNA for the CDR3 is TGTGCCAGCAGCCCTCCAGGGTTCACAGATACGCAGTATTTT.

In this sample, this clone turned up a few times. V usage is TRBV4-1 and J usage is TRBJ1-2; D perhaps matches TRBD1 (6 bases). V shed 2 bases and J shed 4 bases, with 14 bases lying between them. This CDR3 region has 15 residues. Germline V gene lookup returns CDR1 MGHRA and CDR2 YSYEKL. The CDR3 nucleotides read TGCGCCAGCAGCCAAAGCCTGGGGGCCACCTATGGCTACACCTTC. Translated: CASSQSLGATYGYTF.